Listed here are 27 T cell receptor beta chains from one sample, sequenced in a study of cytomegalovirus exposure and HLA in healthy donors. Primers included in the PCR were 60 Vbeta and 13 Jbeta primers. Using immunoSEQ multiplex PCR, the repertoire was profiled, and TCRdb retains in-frame clones only, with some absent. The sample contains under 150,000 clones, 70% to 85% of which appear only once. Source material: PBMCs. The receptor set was obtained from a male donor in good health and CMV-seronegative.

This clone was counted once. The chain employs TRBV19 and TRBJ2-1; D is unresolved. CDR1 is LNHDA, CDR2 SQIVND, per germline (reference sequence). This CDR3 comprises 15 residues. Between the trimmed V and J ends, which lost 3 bases and 1 base, there was a span of 10 bases. For the CDR3, the DNA is TGTGCCAGTAGTATCACGAGGTTATCCTACAATGAGCAGTTCTTC. This translates into CASSITRLSYNEQFF. The full variable domain, its missing parts supplied by reference TRBV19 and TRBJ2-1, is DGGITQSPKYLFRKEGQNVTLSCEQNLNHDAMYWYRQDPGQGLRLIYYSQIVNDFQKGDIAEGYSVSREKKESFPLTVTSAQKNPTAFYLCASSITRLSYNEQFFGPGTRLTVL.

This rearrangement joins TRBV19 to TRBJ2-1; D possibly corresponds to TRBD1 (6 bases). This CDR3 has 13 amino acids. Germline values: CDR1 LNHDA, CDR2 SQIVND (reference sequence). Trimming took off 3 bases at V and 6 bases at J, with 9 bases between the two ends. The CDR3 nucleotides are TGTGCCAGTAGTATTGAAGGGGGCAATGAGCAGTTCTTC. Its translation: CASSIEGGNEQFF.

The chain has TRBV19 and TRBJ1-1; D call uncertain. Deletions cut 3 bases from V and 6 bases from J, with 5 bases between. This CDR3 has 11 residues. Germline loops: CDR1 LNHDA, CDR2 SQIVND (reference sequence). As DNA, the CDR3 is TGTGCCAGTAGTATCCCTTCTGAAGCTTTCTTT. It specifies CASSIPSEAFF.

This chain links TRBV11-2 with TRBJ2-7, with D possibly matching TRBD2 (5 bases). The CDR3 has 14 amino acids. The germline V gene has CDR1 SGHAT and CDR2 FQNNGV. The V gene lost 6 bases and the J gene lost 3 bases, with 15 bases spanning the gap. CDR3 nucleotides: TGTGCCAGCAGTATTAGCGAATTTAACTACGAGCAGTACTTC. It encodes CASSISEFNYEQYF.

As DNA, the CDR3 is TGTGCCAGCAGCAACTTTCTGAGCTCCTACAATGAGCAGTTCTTC. This sequence encodes CASSNFLSSYNEQFF. V and J are TRBV6-5 and TRBJ2-1; D is undetermined. The V end lost 6 bases, the J end lost 0 bases, and 12 bases lay between the germline ends. The CDR3 has 15 amino acids. CDR1 is MNHEY, CDR2 SVGAGI, per germline.

V is TRBV27 and J is TRBJ2-3; D remains ambiguous. Germline V gene data show CDR1 as MNHEY and CDR2 as SMNVEV (reference sequence). The ends were cut back, 0 bases at V and 3 bases at J, with 10 bases in the middle. The CDR3 totals 15 residues. Written as DNA, the CDR3 is TGTGCCAGCAGTTTATCAGGCCTAGTTACAGATACGCAGTATTTT. It translates to CASSLSGLVTDTQYF.

This chain connects TRBV19 to TRBJ1-1, with D possibly TRBD1 on 6 matching bases. V lost 5 bases and J 0 bases, leaving 13 bases between the germline ends. The CDR3 has 15 residues. The germline gives CDR1 LNHDA, CDR2 SQIVND (reference sequence). The CDR3 reads CASSGGTGMNTEAFF. For the CDR3, the DNA is TGTGCCAGTAGTGGAGGAACAGGGATGAACACTGAAGCTTTCTTT.

V and J are TRBV15 and TRBJ2-3; 9 nucleotides line up with TRBD1. Germline CDR1 and CDR2: LNHNV and YYDKDF (reference sequence). This CDR3 region has 16 residues. V was pared by 3 bases and J by 6 bases, with 10 bases of the junction left unmatched. As DNA, the CDR3 is TGTGCCACCAGCAGTACAAAGGACAGGGGTTGGGATACGCAGTATTTT. As protein: CATSSTKDRGWDTQYF.

This clone appeared once. This chain joins TRBV6-5 and TRBJ2-2, with 10 positions matching TRBD2. Trimming removed 4 bases from V and 7 bases from J; junction bases left unmatched: 6. The germline V gene has CDR1 MNHEY and CDR2 SVGAGI. The CDR3 is 15 amino acids. CDR3 bases: TGTGCCAGCAGTTCTAGCGGGAGTGTTTACGGGGAGCTGTTTTTT. Translating it yields CASSSSGSVYGELFF.

This chain uses TRBV4-3 with TRBJ1-2, with a tentative D call TRBD1 (6 bases). CDR3 size: 15 residues. Germline CDR1 and CDR2: LGHNA and YSLEER. V dropped 1 base and J dropped 2 bases, with 11 bases sitting between them. The CDR3 DNA reads as TGCGCCAGCAGCCAAGTAGGGGGGGCGAACTATGGCTACACCTTC. Amino acids: CASSQVGGANYGYTF.

V gene TRBV19 combines with J gene TRBJ2-2; 8 positions match TRBD1. The CDR3 has 15 residues. Losses at the gene ends were 1 base for V and 5 bases for J; bases not matched to a gene: 3. The germline V gene encodes CDR1 LNHDA and CDR2 SQIVND (reference sequence). CDR3 in amino acids: CASSIARQGTGELFF. CDR3 DNA sequence: TGTGCCAGTAGTATAGCTCGACAGGGGACCGGGGAGCTGTTTTTT.

The J gene is TRBJ2-1, the V gene TRBV7-9; D possibly corresponds to TRBD2 (5 bases). CDR1 and CDR2 (germline): SEHNR, FQNEAQ (reference sequence). Trimming removed 1 base at V and 9 bases at J, with 22 bases between. CDR3 length equals 17 residues. The CDR3 DNA reads as TGTGCCAGCAGCTTAGAGTCAGTGTCTAGCCCCGGTCGTGAGCAGTTCTTC. This sequence encodes CASSLESVSSPGREQFF.

V usage is TRBV27 and J usage is TRBJ1-1; the D is unclear. Between the trimmed V and J ends, which lost 1 base and 7 bases, there was a span of 7 bases. CDR3 length equals 12 residues. Germline lookup yields CDR1 MNHEY and CDR2 SMNVEV (reference sequence). CDR3 nucleotides: TGTGCCAGCAGTTTATTTCCGGGTGAAGCTTTCTTT. This codes for CASSLFPGEAFF.

The chain is built from TRBV9 and TRBJ2-2; 9 nucleotides line up with TRBD2. V gave up 7 bases and J gave up 2 bases; unmatched junction bases: 12. The germline gives CDR1 SGDLS, CDR2 YYNGEE. The CDR3 spans 17 residues. DNA for the CDR3: TGTGCCAGCGGAGGCCAGACTAGCGGAGATAACACCGGGGAGCTGTTTTTT. It encodes CASGGQTSGDNTGELFF.

The genes are TRBV19 and TRBJ2-1, with a tentative D call TRBD1 (6 bases). Germline V gene data show CDR1 as LNHDA and CDR2 as SQIVND (reference sequence). The CDR3 sequence is 17 residues long. The V and J ends lost 3 bases and 4 bases respectively, with 19 bases between them. CDR3 residues: CASSIPPSTQGYNEQFF. Written as DNA, the CDR3 is TGTGCCAGTAGTATCCCCCCAAGTACTCAGGGGTACAATGAGCAGTTCTTC.

This rearrangement joins TRBV10-3 to TRBJ2-5, with 8 bases fitting TRBD1. Looked up from germline, CDR1 is ENHRY and CDR2 is SYGVKD. Losses at the gene ends were 8 bases for V and 1 base for J; bases not matched to a gene: 3. The CDR3 has 13 residues. The CDR3 region has the DNA TGTGCCATCCGACAGGGGCCCCAAGAGACCCAGTACTTC. Protein: CAIRQGPQETQYF.

V gene TRBV19 combines with J gene TRBJ2-5; the D gene is possibly TRBD2 (6 bases). Matching the DNA end better, TRBJ2-7 makes the J call doubtful. The CDR3 is made up of 13 amino acids. Per the germline V gene, CDR1 is LNHDA and CDR2 is SQIVND (reference sequence). CDR3 in amino acids: CASSPGTGNEQYF. Here the CDR3 DNA reads TGTGCCAGTAGTCCGGGGACTGGGAACGAGCAGTACTTC.

This clone was detected once. This chain joins TRBV2 and TRBJ2-5; weak D call: TRBD1 (6 bases). With the DNA end fitting TRBJ2-7 better, the J assignment may be wrong. The CDR3 consists of 13 residues. Germline lookup yields CDR1 SNHLY and CDR2 FYNNEI. CDR3 coding DNA: TGTGCCTTACTACAGGGTTCCACCTACGAGCAGTACTTC. This translates into CALLQGSTYEQYF.

This clone appeared once. The chain recombines TRBV25-1 with TRBJ1-1; the match to TRBD1 covers 8 bases. J was trimmed by 2 bases and V by 0 bases; bases with no gene match: 8. CDR1 and CDR2 (germline): MGHDK, SYGVNS. This CDR3 has 17 residues. CDR3 in amino acids: CASSEYYGTGPNTEAFF. The CDR3 DNA is TGTGCCAGCAGTGAATATTATGGGACAGGACCTAACACTGAAGCTTTCTTT.

The chain joins TRBV13 to TRBJ2-3; 9 positions match TRBD2. The germline gives CDR1 PRHDT, CDR2 FYEKMQ (reference sequence). J was trimmed by 2 bases and V by 3 bases; bases with no gene match: 15. This CDR3 is 19 amino acids long. CDR3 coding DNA: TGTGCCAGCAGCTTGTTTGGGCTAGCGGGAAGCAGAAACACAGATACGCAGTATTTT. It encodes CASSLFGLAGSRNTDTQYF.

The chain uses TRBV10-3 and TRBJ2-1; 12 nucleotides align to TRBD2. The CDR3 contains 14 residues. Germline lookup yields CDR1 ENHRY and CDR2 SYGVKD. V was clipped by 4 bases and J by 7 bases; unmatched bases: 2. In DNA form, the CDR3 reads TGTGCCATCAGTGTTGGGACTAGCGGGAATGAGCAGTTCTTC. Its translation: CAISVGTSGNEQFF.

The J gene is TRBJ1-2, the V gene TRBV7-9, with D unresolved. This CDR3 region has 14 residues. With 5 bases removed from V and 7 bases from J, the gap between germline ends came to 17 bases. Per germline, CDR1 SEHNR and CDR2 FQNEAQ (reference sequence). CDR3 DNA: TGTGCCAGCAGCCGCGAGGGTGGAATAGGTGGCTACACCTTC. This codes for CASSREGGIGGYTF.

The chain couples TRBV6-6 to TRBJ2-1, with TRBD1 matching over 7 bases. The V gene end was trimmed by 4 bases and the J gene end by 9 bases; junction bases not matched to a gene: 15. The CDR3 covers 16 residues. Germline CDR1 and CDR2: MNHNY and SVGAGI (reference sequence). The CDR3 nucleotides read TGTGCCAGCAGTTCCCTAAGGGGGCCGAGTAAGTTTGAGCAGTTCTTC. Its translation: CASSSLRGPSKFEQFF.

V usage is TRBV7-9 and J usage is TRBJ1-1; 8 bases fit TRBD1. This CDR3 is built from 14 residues. The V gene's germline CDR1 is SEHNR and CDR2 FQNEAQ (reference sequence). The ends lost 4 bases at V and 1 base at J; junction bases unmatched: 2. This CDR3 is CASSSDRENTEAFF. The CDR3 DNA sequence: TGTGCCAGCAGCTCGGACAGGGAGAACACTGAAGCTTTCTTT.

The rearrangement joins TRBV6-5 to TRBJ1-4; D may be TRBD1 (5 bases). Germline CDR1 MNHEY, CDR2 SVGAGI. Trimming cost V 6 bases and J 0 bases, with 11 bases left between them. The CDR3 runs 15 residues. The CDR3 is CASRQDSSTNEKLFF. Here the CDR3 DNA reads TGTGCCAGCAGGCAAGACAGCTCAACTAATGAAAAACTGTTTTTT.

J is TRBJ2-3 and V is TRBV28; D remains ambiguous. Looked up from germline, CDR1 is MDHEN and CDR2 is SYDVKM. The CDR3 covers 15 residues. Deletions cut 8 bases from V and 1 base from J, with 16 bases between. Written as DNA, the CDR3 is TGTGCCAGCTCGTCACAAATCCGGGGCACAGATACGCAGTATTTT. It codes for CASSSQIRGTDTQYF.

The chain combines TRBV4-1 with TRBJ2-1; 12 bases agree with TRBD2. Trimming at V came to 3 bases and at J to 4 bases, leaving 7 bases not matched to a gene. The CDR3 consists of 17 residues. Germline V lookup: CDR1 MGHRA, CDR2 YSYEKL. The chain's CDR3 is CASSHSTSGSIYNEQFF. CDR3 nucleotides: TGCGCCAGCAGCCACTCGACTAGCGGGAGTATATACAATGAGCAGTTCTTC.